Reported below is one TCR beta chain. Its antigen is still unknown. Data came from immunoSEQ multiplex PCR; TCRdb stores just in-frame clones and leaves some out. The repertoire holds 3,200 or so clones, approximately 79% seen once, with about 34% in the top ten. CDR3 length: 18 amino acids. Germline CDR1 is LGHNT and CDR2 is FRNRAP. The germline V and J ends were trimmed by 5 bases and 5 bases, with 22 bases remaining between them. These data come from a study of immune cell composition in non-small cell lung cancer. The wider study: Histologic subtype was mainly adenocarcinoma or squamous cell carcinoma.

Study-wide points: Squamous lung tumours showed higher top 10 clone scores and clonality than adenocarcinomas.

DNA was extracted from unsorted cell suspensions stored frozen. The TCR originated in a human donor with non-small cell lung cancer. The source material was lung tumor tissue. The chain joins TRBV12-5 to TRBJ2-6; a possible D gene is TRBD1 (5 bases). The CDR3 here is CASGINTAGQSRANVLTF. The CDR3 DNA reads as TGTGCTAGTGGTATTAATACTGCAGGACAAAGTCGGGCCAACGTCCTGACTTTC.